What follows are 25 T cell receptor beta chains derived from one specimen sequenced in a study of blood T cell repertoires in COVID-19 (TCRdb year 2020). The library came from the immunoSEQ multiplex PCR assay. Drawn from immuneACCESS, this table holds only the in-frame rearrangements with V and J called that TCRdb kept. Clones are partly lost; checked studies trace under half to an unresolved V gene and leave the rest unexplained. For this sample there are tens of thousands of clones; under 85% appear just once. The ten largest clones capture less than 8% of the sample. Sequencing used peripheral blood. The receptors stem from a man in his 60s with active COVID-19.

The rearrangement uses TRBV5-1 and TRBJ1-1, with D possibly matching TRBD1 (5 bases). Between the trimmed V and J ends, which lost 0 bases and 5 bases, there was a span of 20 bases. CDR3 length: 17 amino acids. Germline lookup yields CDR1 SGHRS and CDR2 YFSETQ. DNA for the CDR3: TGCGCCAGCAGCTTGGGACTGGGGGGACTCGGGTGGACTGAAGCTTTCTTT. It codes for CASSLGLGGLGWTEAFF.

The CDR3 sequence: CASEKTGGGQPQHF. The CDR3 DNA reads as TGTGCCAGCGAGAAGACAGGGGGCGGTCAGCCCCAGCATTTT. The chain links TRBV19 to TRBJ1-5; 10 positions agree with TRBD1. The CDR3 spans 14 residues. CDR1 is LNHDA, CDR2 SQIVND, per germline (reference sequence). V lost 9 bases and J lost 6; bases outside the gene matches: 8.

The table lists this clone with a few counts. This sequence joins TRBV19 and TRBJ2-2, with TRBD1 matching 7 bases. The V gene's germline CDR1 is LNHDA and CDR2 SQIVND (reference sequence). The CDR3 runs to 16 residues. Trimming took 4 bases from V and 1 from J; bases not matched to a gene: 6. The CDR3 protein is CASSKERTGNTGELFF. CDR3 coding DNA: TGTGCCAGTAGTAAAGAAAGGACAGGGAACACCGGGGAGCTGTTTTTT.

This sequence joins TRBV5-5 and TRBJ2-7, with D perhaps TRBD1 (5 bases). V shed 3 bases and J shed 3 bases, with 7 bases lying between them. Germline V lookup: CDR1 SGHKS, CDR2 YYEKEE (reference sequence). This CDR3 has 12 residues. DNA of the CDR3: TGTGCCAGCAGCTCACAGGACTACGAGCAGTACTTC. Its protein is CASSSQDYEQYF. Full variable domain (missing parts from reference TRBV5-5 and TRBJ2-7): DAGVTQSPTHLIKTRGQQVTLRCSPISGHKSVSWYQQVLGQGPQFIFQYYEKEERGRGNFPDRFSARQFPNYSSELNVNALLLGDSALYLCASSSQDYEQYFGPGTRLTVT.

The chain carries TRBV9 and TRBJ2-7, with 10 bases matching TRBD1. The CDR3 is made up of 16 amino acids. V was clipped by 3 bases and J by 2 bases; unmatched bases: 8. From germline, CDR1 is SGDLS and CDR2 YYNGEE. CDR3 DNA: TGTGCCAGCAGCGCGTCAACCGGGACAGGGGCCTACGAGCAGTACTTC. Translation gives CASSASTGTGAYEQYF. The full variable domain, its missing parts supplied by reference TRBV9 and TRBJ2-7, is DSGVTQTPKHLITATGQRVTLRCSPRSGDLSVYWYQQSLDQGLQFLIQYYNGEERAKGNILERFSAQQFPDLHSELNLSSLELGDSALYFCASSASTGTGAYEQYFGPGTRLTVT.

The rearrangement joins TRBV21-1 to TRBJ1-2; the table's D call TRBD1 went unverified against the DNA. TRBV21-1 is labeled a pseudogene. CDR3 length: 18 residues. The CDR3 reads CASSKNAAGEGLNYGYTF. The DNA of the CDR3 is TGTGCCAGCAGCAAAAATGCGGCAGGGGAAGGCTTGAACTATGGCTACACCTTC.

This rearrangement joins TRBV6-1 to TRBJ2-1; D call uncertain. Germline CDR1 MNHNS, CDR2 SASEGT. V gave up 6 bases and J gave up 5 bases, with 5 bases separating them. This CDR3 region has 11 residues. The CDR3 loop is CASSPNNEQFF. The DNA of the CDR3 is TGTGCCAGCAGCCCCAACAATGAGCAGTTCTTC.

This clone has just a few counts. This sequence joins TRBV21-1 and TRBJ1-5. TRBV21-1 is deemed a pseudogene. The CDR3 consists of 15 residues. Here the CDR3 DNA reads TGTGCCAGCAGCCCCAGGCGGGAGAGCAATCAGCCCCAGCATTTT. This translates into CASSPRRESNQPQHF.

This rearrangement joins TRBV3-1 (or the pseudogene TRBV3-2) to TRBJ2-7; TRBD2 matches 13 bases. CDR3 length: 15 amino acids. The germline V gene has CDR1 LGHDT and CDR2 YNNKEL (reference sequence). V shed 2 bases and J 9 bases; nucleotides not matched to a gene: 7. Here the CDR3 reads CASSQLLAGGPPQYF. The CDR3 nucleotides are TGTGCCAGCAGCCAATTACTAGCGGGGGGGCCGCCGCAGTACTTC.

The chain uses TRBV28 and TRBJ1-2, with 8 bases aligning to TRBD1. This CDR3 spans 17 amino acids. Germline trimming cut 6 bases from V and 0 bases from J; bases unmatched to any gene: 12. Germline V gene sequence: CDR1 MDHEN, CDR2 SYDVKM. The CDR3 here is CASSTTGTGAANYGYTF. In nucleotides, the CDR3 is TGTGCCAGCAGCACAACCGGGACAGGAGCTGCTAACTATGGCTACACCTTC.

The chain is built from TRBV27 and TRBJ1-4; D perhaps matches TRBD1 (5 bases). V gave up 4 bases and J gave up 4 bases, with 13 bases separating them. Germline V gives CDR1 MNHEY, CDR2 SMNVEV (reference sequence). The CDR3 extends over 15 amino acids. The CDR3 sequence: CASSSAGGYNEKLFF. CDR3 DNA sequence: TGTGCCAGCAGTTCTGCGGGGGGGTATAATGAAAAACTGTTTTTT.

This clone was counted a few times. J is TRBJ2-7 and V is TRBV4-1; 11 positions match TRBD1. Losses at the gene ends were 3 bases for V and 7 bases for J; bases not matched to a gene: 5. The CDR3 spans 14 residues. Looked up from germline, CDR1 is MGHRA and CDR2 is YSYEKL. CDR3 bases: TGCGCCAGCAGCCACGGACAGGGGGCAGGTGAGCAGTACTTC. Translation gives CASSHGQGAGEQYF.

The chain combines TRBV2 with TRBJ2-7, with a tentative D call TRBD1 (5 bases). Germline assignment: CDR1 SNHLY and CDR2 FYNNEI. This CDR3 contains 16 residues. Trimming left V 1 base short and J 2 bases short, with 15 bases between. The CDR3 spells CASSEGQGSPTYEQYF. The CDR3, as DNA: TGTGCCAGCAGTGAAGGTCAGGGCTCCCCCACCTACGAGCAGTACTTC.

The chain is built from TRBV13 and TRBJ1-3; 7 nucleotides match TRBD1. The CDR3 is made up of 15 amino acids. The trim removed 6 bases at V and 4 bases at J, leaving 9 bases unmatched. Per the germline V gene, CDR1 is PRHDT and CDR2 is FYEKMQ (reference sequence). The CDR3 DNA sequence: TGTGCCAGCAGAACTACCGGGACAGAGGGAAACACCATATATTTT. It encodes CASRTTGTEGNTIYF.

On this clone itself: Germline is not matched at one junction end, which may reflect a read error. V is TRBV19 and J is TRBJ1-1; D call uncertain. Germline V gene sequence: CDR1 LNHDA, CDR2 SQIVND (reference sequence). There are 13 residues in the CDR3. DNA of the CDR3: TGTGCCAGTAGGATAGGAGGGTCCACTGAAGCTTTCTTT. This gives the protein CASRIGGSTEAFF. The entire variable domain, with the rest obtained from reference TRBV19 and TRBJ1-1, is as follows: DGGITQSPKYLFRKEGQNVTLSCEQNLNHDAMYWYRQDPGQGLRLIYYSQIVNDFQKGDIAEGYSVSREKKESFPLTVTSAQKNPTAFYLCASRIGGSTEAFFGQGTRLTVV.

The V call is TRBV28, the J call TRBJ2-1, with TRBD2 matching 8 bases. The V gene end was trimmed by 2 bases and the J gene end by 6 bases; junction bases not matched to a gene: 3. Germline V gene lookup returns CDR1 MDHEN and CDR2 SYDVKM. This CDR3 has 14 residues. The CDR3 loop reads CASSLPGLGNEQFF. The CDR3 region has the DNA TGTGCCAGCAGTTTACCGGGACTAGGCAATGAGCAGTTCTTC.

The chain combines TRBV28 with TRBJ2-5; 9 nucleotides line up with TRBD2. Germline V gene lookup returns CDR1 MDHEN and CDR2 SYDVKM. This CDR3 is 16 amino acids long. J was trimmed by 2 bases and V by 2 bases; bases with no gene match: 6. The CDR3 reads CASSLGGRGTQETQYF. The CDR3 DNA follows: TGTGCCAGCAGTTTAGGCGGGAGGGGGACGCAAGAGACCCAGTACTTC.

The chain recombines TRBV5-1 with TRBJ2-3; TRBD2 agrees at 13 bases. There are 16 residues in the CDR3. V shed 3 bases and J 6 bases; nucleotides not matched to a gene: 7. Germline V gene lookup returns CDR1 SGHRS and CDR2 YFSETQ. CDR3 protein: CASSSLGLAGDDTQYF. The CDR3, as DNA: TGCGCCAGCAGCTCATTAGGACTAGCGGGAGATGATACGCAGTATTTT.

The chain is built from TRBV9 and TRBJ1-6; 9 positions agree with TRBD1. This CDR3 spans 16 amino acids. Germline assignment: CDR1 SGDLS and CDR2 YYNGEE. V lost 4 bases to trimming and J lost 6 bases; unmatched junction nucleotides: 8. CDR3 residues: CASSPLGTGSNSPLHF. The CDR3 nucleotides are TGTGCCAGCAGCCCCTTGGGGACAGGGAGTAATTCACCCCTCCACTTT.

J is TRBJ1-1 and V is TRBV18, with 7 bases matching TRBD1. Germline V lookup: CDR1 KGHSH, CDR2 LQKENI. The CDR3 spans 14 residues. V gave up 4 bases and J gave up 4 bases; unmatched junction bases: 6. The CDR3, as DNA: TGTGCCAGCTCACATACGACAGGGAGCACTGAAGCTTTCTTT. It is translated as CASSHTTGSTEAFF.

The chain is built from TRBV6-5 and TRBJ2-7; the match to TRBD1 covers 8 bases. Trimming took 7 bases from V and 5 from J; bases not matched to a gene: 13. Looked up from germline, CDR1 is MNHEY and CDR2 is SVGAGI. The CDR3 extends over 15 amino acids. The CDR3 protein is CASKWSRQGADEQYF. CDR3 in DNA: TGTGCCAGCAAATGGTCCCGGCAGGGGGCAGACGAGCAGTACTTC.

The rearrangement joins TRBV9 to TRBJ2-3; weak D call: TRBD1 (6 bases). Trimming left V 0 bases short and J 4 bases short, with 12 bases between. Germline CDR1 and CDR2: SGDLS and YYNGEE. CDR3 length equals 15 residues. The CDR3, as DNA: TGTGCCAGCAGCGTAGGCAGGGGTCCCCCAGATACGCAGTATTTT. It is translated as CASSVGRGPPDTQYF.

The V gene is TRBV29-1, the J gene TRBJ2-5; D gene ambiguous. Per germline, CDR1 SQVTM and CDR2 ANQGSEA. The CDR3 totals 12 residues. The ends were cut back, 5 bases at V and 3 bases at J, with 10 bases in the middle. DNA of the CDR3: TGCAGCGTTCAAGGGCTAGAAGAGACCCAGTACTTC. Amino acid sequence: CSVQGLEETQYF.

The V and J genes are TRBV9 and TRBJ2-7; TRBD2 is a possible D gene (7 bases). Per the germline V gene, CDR1 is SGDLS and CDR2 is YYNGEE. V was trimmed by 4 bases and J by 1 base, leaving 21 bases between them. CDR3 length equals 17 residues. The CDR3 spells CASSPEGGGYWSYEQYF. Here the CDR3 DNA reads TGTGCCAGCAGCCCCGAGGGGGGGGGCTACTGGTCCTACGAGCAGTACTTC. The full variable domain, in which reference TRBV9 and TRBJ2-7 provide the parts outside the CDR3, is DSGVTQTPKHLITATGQRVTLRCSPRSGDLSVYWYQQSLDQGLQFLIQYYNGEERAKGNILERFSAQQFPDLHSELNLSSLELGDSALYFCASSPEGGGYWSYEQYFGPGTRLTVT.

The gene calls are TRBV4-1 and TRBJ1-4; 7 nucleotides align to TRBD1. In germline, CDR1 is MGHRA, CDR2 YSYEKL. The CDR3 length is 16 residues. Unmatched junction bases numbered 5, after V lost 2 bases and J lost 2 bases. CDR3: CASSQYRDSTNEKLFF. As DNA, the CDR3 is TGCGCCAGCAGCCAATACCGGGACAGCACTAATGAAAAACTGTTTTTT.